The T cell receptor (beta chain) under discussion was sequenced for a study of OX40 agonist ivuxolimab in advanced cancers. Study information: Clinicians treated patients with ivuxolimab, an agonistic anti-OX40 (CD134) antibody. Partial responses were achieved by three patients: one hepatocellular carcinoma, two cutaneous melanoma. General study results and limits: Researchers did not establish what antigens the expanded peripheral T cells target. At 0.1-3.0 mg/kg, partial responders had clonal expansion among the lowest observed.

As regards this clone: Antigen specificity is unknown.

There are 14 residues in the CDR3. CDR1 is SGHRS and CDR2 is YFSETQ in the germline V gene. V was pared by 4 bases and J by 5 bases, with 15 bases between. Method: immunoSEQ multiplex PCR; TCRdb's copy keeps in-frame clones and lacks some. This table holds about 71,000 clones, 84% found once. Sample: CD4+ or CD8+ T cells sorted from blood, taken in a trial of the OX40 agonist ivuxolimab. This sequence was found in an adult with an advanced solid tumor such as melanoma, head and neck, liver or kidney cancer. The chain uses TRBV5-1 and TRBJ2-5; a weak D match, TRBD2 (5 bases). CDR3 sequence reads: CASSGREFGETQYF. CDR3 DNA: TGCGCCAGCAGCGGCCGGGAATTCGGGGAGACCCAGTACTTC. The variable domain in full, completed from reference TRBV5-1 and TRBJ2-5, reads KAGVTQTPRYLIKTRGQQVTLSCSPISGHRSVSWYQQTPGQGLQFLFEYFSETQRNKGNFPGRFSGRQFSNSRSEMNVSTLELGDSALYLCASSGREFGETQYFGPGTRLLVL.